What follows are 17 T cell receptor beta chains derived from one specimen sequenced in a study of metastatic and nonmetastatic thyroid tumors. All patients were treatment-naive before thyroid surgery. With MiXCR, TCRdb reprocessed the PCR reads. The table lists 25,000 to 40,000 clones, over 15% of them singletons. The sequenced material came from blood. These receptors originate from a female donor with papillary thyroid cancer or a benign thyroid nodule (not recorded which). Some clones in this sample may be carry-over from other donors' samples.

This clone was seen a single time. This chain connects TRBV14 to TRBJ2-3; D remains ambiguous. V dropped 7 bases and J dropped 0 bases, with 20 bases sitting between them. CDR3 size: 17 residues. The germline gives CDR1 SGHDN, CDR2 FVKESK. Written as DNA, the CDR3 is TGTGCCAGCACCCCCACGTCCGGAGCCACTAGCACAGATACGCAGTATTTT. Translated, it gives CASTPTSGATSTDTQYF.

This clone was observed many times. J is TRBJ2-1 and V is TRBV5-1; D perhaps matches TRBD1 (6 bases). The CDR3 runs to 13 residues. Germline V gives CDR1 SGHRS, CDR2 YFSETQ. V shed 1 base and J shed 12 bases, with 14 bases lying between them. Here the CDR3 DNA reads TGCGCCAGCAGCTTGAAACTGGGGGCTTCGCAGTTCTTC. This encodes CASSLKLGASQFF.

This clone was counted ten times or more. The CDR3 spells CASSLAGAETQYF. The CDR3 region has the DNA TGCGCCAGCAGCTTGGCAGGTGCAGAGACCCAGTACTTC. This sequence joins TRBV5-1 and TRBJ2-5; D is unresolved. V gave up 0 bases and J gave up 4 bases, with 7 bases separating them. Germline V gene lookup returns CDR1 SGHRS and CDR2 YFSETQ. The CDR3 length is 13 residues.

This chain joins TRBV6-2 or TRBV6-3 and TRBJ2-7; TRBD2 matches at 7 bases. The CDR3 extends over 13 amino acids. The germline V gene has CDR1 MNHEY and CDR2 SVGEGT. Trimming cost V 7 bases and J 9 bases; bases outside gene matches: 12. CDR3 DNA: TGTGCCAGCATCCCGGTGAGCGGACTAGGGCAGTACTTC. Translating gives CASIPVSGLGQYF.

This clone was found many times. This chain joins TRBV6-4 and TRBJ2-5, with D maybe TRBD2 (5 bases). The V and J ends lost 8 bases and 5 bases respectively, with 12 bases between them. Germline CDR1 MRHNA, CDR2 SNTAGT. This CDR3 is 12 amino acids long. CDR3 DNA sequence: TGTGCCAGCGCGGCTAGGGAGGAGACCCAGTACTTC. This gives the protein CASAAREETQYF.

This clone occurred many times. This CDR3 reads CASSRDMNTEAFF. The CDR3 nucleotides read TGTGCCAGCAGCCGAGACATGAACACTGAAGCTTTCTTT. The chain employs TRBV7-3 and TRBJ1-1; D gene ambiguous. CDR3 length equals 13 residues. CDR1 is SGHTA, CDR2 FQGTGA, per germline. The ends were cut back, 5 bases at V and 0 bases at J, with 7 bases in the middle.

This clone was detected ten times or more. The chain has TRBV20-1 and TRBJ1-2, with a possible D match to TRBD1 (5 bases). Germline CDR1 reads DFQATT; CDR2 reads SNEGSKA (reference sequence). This CDR3 has 16 amino acids. Trimming took 4 bases from V and 4 from J, leaving 22 bases between them. Here the CDR3 reads CSAIVRGRESSYGYTF. The CDR3 DNA is TGCAGTGCTATAGTGAGGGGCAGGGAATCCTCCTATGGCTACACCTTC.

This chain links TRBV7-2 with TRBJ2-3; a weak D match, TRBD2 (5 bases). Trimming pared 5 bases from V and 1 base from J, leaving 19 bases between. The CDR3 has 17 amino acids. Germline CDR1 is SGHTA and CDR2 is FQGNSA. CDR3 sequence reads: CASSLRARVLRTDTQYF. CDR3 coding DNA: TGTGCCAGCAGCCTTCGCGCGAGGGTGCTCCGCACAGATACGCAGTATTTT.

Ten or more counts support this clone. The rearrangement uses TRBV11-2 and TRBJ1-1; a weak D match, TRBD1 (5 bases). The CDR3 sequence is 16 residues long. Germline CDR1 reads SGHAT; CDR2 reads FQNNGV. Trimming left V 5 bases short and J 3 bases short, with 19 bases between. The DNA for the CDR3 is TGTGCCAGCAGCCCCTCGACAGTACGGGTCTACACTGAAGCTTTCTTT. It specifies CASSPSTVRVYTEAFF.

This clone appeared many times. The V and J genes are TRBV20-1 and TRBJ2-7; D unresolved. The CDR3 is 15 amino acids. Trimming removed 0 bases at V and 7 bases at J, with 19 bases between. Per the germline V gene, CDR1 is DFQATT and CDR2 is SNEGSKA (reference sequence). The CDR3 loop is CSARDLQPTIGEQYF. The CDR3 DNA follows: TGCAGTGCTAGAGATTTACAGCCAACGATTGGAGAGCAGTACTTC.

The CDR3 DNA reads as TGCGCCAGCAGCTTGGCCCCGGGACTAGCGGGAGACGAGCAGTACTTC. Its protein product is CASSLAPGLAGDEQYF. This chain uses TRBV5-1 with TRBJ2-7; 14 bases line up with TRBD2. The CDR3 totals 16 residues. Trimming at V came to 0 bases and at J to 5 bases, leaving 4 bases not matched to a gene. In germline, CDR1 is SGHRS, CDR2 YFSETQ.

The chain employs TRBV20-1 and TRBJ2-1, with D uncertain. Germline-derived CDR1 and CDR2 are DFQATT and SNEGSKA (reference sequence). V lost 2 bases and J lost 8, with 10 bases in between. The CDR3 sequence is 12 residues long. The CDR3 spells CSARSVVDEQFF. The CDR3 DNA reads TGCAGTGCTAGAAGCGTGGTTGATGAGCAGTTCTTC.

This clone was counted ten times or more. This chain connects TRBV6-1 to TRBJ2-3, with D possibly TRBD2 on 6 matching bases. The germline V gene has CDR1 MNHNS and CDR2 SASEGT. Trimming took off 5 bases at V and 1 base at J, with 13 bases between the two ends. There are 15 residues in the CDR3. The CDR3 loop reads CASSKGRGGTDTQYF. CDR3 nucleotide sequence: TGTGCCAGCAGTAAAGGACGCGGGGGCACAGATACGCAGTATTTT.

The table lists this clone with many counts. V usage is TRBV5-1 and J usage is TRBJ2-3; a weak D match, TRBD2 (6 bases). The germline gives CDR1 SGHRS, CDR2 YFSETQ. There are 15 residues in the CDR3. Trimming removed 4 bases from V and 2 bases from J, with 14 bases in between. CDR3 in amino acids: CASSILGGTTDTQYF. The CDR3 DNA reads as TGCGCCAGCAGCATCCTGGGCGGGACCACAGATACGCAGTATTTT.

This clone was counted ten times or more. V and J are TRBV30 and TRBJ1-5; D possibly corresponds to TRBD1 (6 bases). CDR1 is GTSNPN and CDR2 is SVGIG in the germline V gene (reference sequence). The CDR3 has 15 amino acids. V was trimmed by 4 bases and J by 6 bases, leaving 19 bases between them. CDR3 amino acids: CAWILETGEGQPQHF. The CDR3 DNA sequence: TGTGCCTGGATTCTCGAGACAGGCGAGGGTCAGCCCCAGCATTTT.

This clone was counted between two and nine times. A read error may explain this, as a much larger clone is one base away. This rearrangement joins TRBV7-3 to TRBJ2-2, with TRBD2 as a possible D gene (6 bases). CDR1 and CDR2 from the germline V gene are SGHTA and FQGTGA. This CDR3 comprises 13 residues. CDR3 region: CASSLRPHGGLFF. In DNA, the CDR3 is TGTGCCAGCAGCTTAAGGCCCCACGGGGGGCTGTTTTTT.

The table lists this clone with many counts. The chain links TRBV28 to TRBJ2-5, with 9 bases identical to TRBD2. Losses at the gene ends were 6 bases for V and 7 bases for J; bases not matched to a gene: 15. This CDR3 has 16 residues. Germline CDR1 reads MDHEN; CDR2 reads SYDVKM. CDR3 nucleotide sequence: TGTGCCAGCAGGTTTAGCGGGGGTGACGGGGCGGGGACCCAGTACTTC. Translating gives CASRFSGGDGAGTQYF.